This T cell receptor beta chain was sequenced during a study of CD8 T cells in Susac syndrome. Study conclusions and caveats: By the study's own acknowledgment, its TCR sequencing and HLA analysis included relatively few individuals.

Reverse transcription used roughly 0.45 to 1 ug RNA and random hexamers. immunoSEQ multiplex PCR amplified TCR beta CDR3 across 54 Vbeta, 13 Jbeta. TCRdb re-called the immunoSEQ multiplex PCR reads through MiXCR, storing one row per CDR3 protein. The sample shows just over 300,000 distinct CDR3 sequences, about 91% of them seen only once. Blood CD8+ and CD4+ T cells underwent high-throughput TCR beta sequencing. The multiple sclerosis controls, all treatment-naive patients, had relapsing-remitting disease that was stable or active. CDR3 length: 14 amino acids. Trimming cost V 5 bases and J 12 bases, with 23 bases left between them. Germline values: CDR1 LNHDA, CDR2 SQIVND (reference sequence). About this clonotype itself: Its matching antigen is unknown.

The sequenced sample consisted of CD4+ T cells from PBMCs. The receptor was isolated from a human donor with multiple sclerosis. V is TRBV19 and J is TRBJ2-7, with D possibly being TRBD1 (5 bases). The CDR3 loop reads CASSPQGVKDMRYF. In DNA form, the CDR3 reads TGTGCCAGTAGTCCCCAGGGTGTGAAGGATATGCGGTACTTC.